This TCR beta chain was recorded in a study of blood T cell repertoires in COVID-19. Study context: Whether acute or convalescent, the COVID-19 samples came from the United States, Italy and Spain.

Individuals aged about 18 to 89 years were recruited from roughly 22 US areas. Which cohort a participant joined came from the clinical history participants gave. Participants classified as exposed had met a COVID-19 case within 2 weeks before study entry. J gave up 0 bases and V 3 bases, and 8 bases lay outside the gene matches. The CDR3 is 16 residues long. The germline CDR1 and CDR2 sequences are SGHTA and FQGNSA. TCRdb's copy holds only in-frame clones and misses some; the assay was immunoSEQ multiplex PCR. The profile shows around 400,000 clones, around nine tenths of them singletons. Sequencing input: PBMCs or T cells enriched from blood (not recorded which). This chain connects TRBV7-2 to TRBJ2-7; 7 bases map to TRBD1. The clonotype comes from a woman aged 18 to 35 who had been exposed to COVID-19. This CDR3 is CASSLGQRPLSYEQYF. CDR3 bases: TGTGCCAGCAGCTTGGGACAGCGCCCCCTCTCCTACGAGCAGTACTTC.